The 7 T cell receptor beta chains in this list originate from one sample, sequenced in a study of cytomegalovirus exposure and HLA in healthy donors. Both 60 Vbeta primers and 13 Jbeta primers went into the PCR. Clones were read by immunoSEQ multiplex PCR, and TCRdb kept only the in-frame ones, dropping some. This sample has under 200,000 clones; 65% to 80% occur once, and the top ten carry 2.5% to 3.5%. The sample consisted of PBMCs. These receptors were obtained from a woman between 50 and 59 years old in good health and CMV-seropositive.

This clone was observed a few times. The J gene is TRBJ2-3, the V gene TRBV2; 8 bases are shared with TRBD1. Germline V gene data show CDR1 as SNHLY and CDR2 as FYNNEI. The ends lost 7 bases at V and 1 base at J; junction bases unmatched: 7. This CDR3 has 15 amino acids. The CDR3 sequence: CASNWTGPGTDTQYF. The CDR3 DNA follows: TGTGCCAGCAACTGGACAGGGCCGGGCACAGATACGCAGTATTTT.

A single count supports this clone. CDR3 sequence (DNA): TGCGCCAGCAGCTTGTCCGGGTCTAACGAGCAGTACTTC. Its translation: CASSLSGSNEQYF. The chain couples TRBV5-1 to TRBJ2-7; D gene ambiguous. The V gene lost 1 base and the J gene lost 5 bases, with 10 bases spanning the gap. The CDR3 is 13 residues long. Germline V CDR1 and CDR2: SGHRS, YFSETQ.

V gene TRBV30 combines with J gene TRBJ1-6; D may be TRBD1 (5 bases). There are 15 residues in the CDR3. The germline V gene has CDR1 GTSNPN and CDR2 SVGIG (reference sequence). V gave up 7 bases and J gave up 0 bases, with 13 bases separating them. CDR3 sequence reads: CASNGGSSYNSPLHF. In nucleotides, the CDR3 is TGTGCCTCGAATGGGGGGAGCTCCTATAATTCACCCCTCCACTTT.

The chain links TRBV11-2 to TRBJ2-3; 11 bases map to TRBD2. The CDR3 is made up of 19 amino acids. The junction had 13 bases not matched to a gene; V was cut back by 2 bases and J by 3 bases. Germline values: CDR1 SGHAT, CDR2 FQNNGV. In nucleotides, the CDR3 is TGTGCCAGCAGCTTACTTTCTAGCGGGGGGTTACTAGCAACAGATACGCAGTATTTT. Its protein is CASSLLSSGGLLATDTQYF.

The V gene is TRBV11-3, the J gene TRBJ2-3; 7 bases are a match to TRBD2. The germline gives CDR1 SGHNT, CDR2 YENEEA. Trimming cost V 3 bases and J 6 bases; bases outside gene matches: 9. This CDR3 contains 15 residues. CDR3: CASSLGGPISDTQYF. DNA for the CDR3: TGTGCCAGCAGCTTGGGAGGGCCGATTTCGGATACGCAGTATTTT.

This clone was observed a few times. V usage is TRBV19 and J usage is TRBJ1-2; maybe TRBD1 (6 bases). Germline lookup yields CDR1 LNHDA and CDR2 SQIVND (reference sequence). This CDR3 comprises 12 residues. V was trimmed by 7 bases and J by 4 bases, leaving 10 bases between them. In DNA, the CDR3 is TGTGCCAGTACGGACAGAGCCTATGGCTACACCTTC. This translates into CASTDRAYGYTF.

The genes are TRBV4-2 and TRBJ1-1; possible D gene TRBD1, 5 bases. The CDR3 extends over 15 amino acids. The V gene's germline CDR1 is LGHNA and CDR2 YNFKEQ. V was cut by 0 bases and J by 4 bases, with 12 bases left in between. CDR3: CASSQDVRGSTEAFF. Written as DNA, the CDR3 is TGTGCCAGCAGCCAAGATGTTCGGGGGAGCACTGAAGCTTTCTTT.